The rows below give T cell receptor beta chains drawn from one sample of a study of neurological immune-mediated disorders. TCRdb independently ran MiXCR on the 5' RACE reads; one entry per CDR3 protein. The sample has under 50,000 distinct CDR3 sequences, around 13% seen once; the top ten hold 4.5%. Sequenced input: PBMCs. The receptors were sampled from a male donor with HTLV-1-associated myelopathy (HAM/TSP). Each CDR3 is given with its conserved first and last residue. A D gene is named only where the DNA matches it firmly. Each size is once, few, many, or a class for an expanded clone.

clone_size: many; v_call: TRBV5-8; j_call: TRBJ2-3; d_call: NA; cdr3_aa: CASSISRVGGTDTQYF; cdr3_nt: TGTGCCAGCAGCATATCCAGGGTAGGAGGCACAGATACGCAGTATTTT
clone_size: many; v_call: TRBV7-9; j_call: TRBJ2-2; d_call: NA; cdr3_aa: CASSRGNTGELFF; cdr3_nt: TGTGCCAGCAGCAGGGGGAACACCGGGGAGCTGTTTTTT
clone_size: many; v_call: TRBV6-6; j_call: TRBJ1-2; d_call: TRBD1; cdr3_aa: CASSNRDRSLGYGYTF; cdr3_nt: TGTGCCAGCAGTAACCGGGACAGAAGCCTTGGGTATGGCTACACCTTC
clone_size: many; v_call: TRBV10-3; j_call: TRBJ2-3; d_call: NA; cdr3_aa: CAIRTQTDTQYF; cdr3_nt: TGTGCCATCAGGACACAAACAGATACGCAGTATTTT
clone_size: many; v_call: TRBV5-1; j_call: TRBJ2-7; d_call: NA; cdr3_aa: CASSLAGGPVGTYEQYF; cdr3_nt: TGCGCCAGCAGCTTGGCCGGGGGACCTGTGGGGACCTACGAGCAGTACTTC
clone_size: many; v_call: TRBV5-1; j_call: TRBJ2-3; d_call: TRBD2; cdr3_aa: CASSLGLAGSLSDTQYF; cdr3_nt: TGCGCCAGCAGCTTGGGACTAGCGGGGAGCTTATCAGATACGCAGTATTTT
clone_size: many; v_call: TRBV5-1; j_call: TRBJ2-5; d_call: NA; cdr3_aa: CASSLAVGGPQETQYF; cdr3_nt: TGCGCCAGCAGCTTGGCCGTTGGGGGACCCCAAGAGACCCAGTACTTC
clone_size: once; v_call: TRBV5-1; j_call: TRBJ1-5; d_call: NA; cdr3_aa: CASSPGQLNQPQHF; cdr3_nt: TGCGCCAGCAGCCCTGGACAGTTAAATCAGCCCCAGCATTTT
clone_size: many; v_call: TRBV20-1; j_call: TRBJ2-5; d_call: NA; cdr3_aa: CSARARRGALETQYF; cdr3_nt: TGCAGTGCTAGAGCGCGCCGGGGGGCCTTGGAGACCCAGTACTTC
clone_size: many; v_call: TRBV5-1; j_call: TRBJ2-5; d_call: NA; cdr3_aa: CASSPGEIAQETQYF; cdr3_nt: TGCGCCAGCAGCCCGGGGGAGATAGCCCAAGAGACCCAGTACTTC
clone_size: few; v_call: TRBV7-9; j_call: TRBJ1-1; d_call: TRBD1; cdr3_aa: CASSPRLGTGRMNTEAFF; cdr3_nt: TGTGCCAGCAGCCCGAGGCTCGGGACAGGACGAATGAACACTGAAGCTTTCTTT